Listed below are T cell receptor beta chains from one sample, sequenced in a study of CD8 T cells in ankylosing spondylitis. TCRdb re-called the 5' RACE reads with MiXCR, one entry per CDR3 protein. The repertoire holds some 180,000 distinct CDR3 sequences, with about 20% as singletons. Input material: blood, either unsorted or a sorted T cell fraction (not recorded which). The receptor source for this set is a male donor under 30 with ankylosing spondylitis or in good health (not recorded which). The CDR3 runs from the conserved cysteine through the conserved F or W. D genes are given only for firm matches. Some rows have no size entry. The others give once, few or many, or a class for an expanded clone.

size	D	V	J	DNA	CDR3
many	-	TRBV12-3/TRBV12-4	TRBJ1-1	TGTGCCAGCAGTTTATCGGGGGGCCTGACTGAAGCTTTCTTT	CASSLSGGLTEAFF
-	TRBD1	TRBV29-1	TRBJ2-1	TGCAGCGTTGGACAGGGCCATGAGCAGTTCTTC	CSVGQGHEQFF
many	-	TRBV12-3/TRBV12-4	TRBJ2-7	TGTGCCAGCAGTAGGGTTGGGGGTCACTACGAGCAGTACTTC	CASSRVGGHYEQYF
-	-	TRBV7-6	TRBJ2-1	TGTGCCAGCAGCTTATTCGCTGGGCAGTACAATGAGCAGTTCTTC	CASSLFAGQYNEQFF
many	-	TRBV7-8	TRBJ1-5	TGTGCCAGCAGCTTAGGGGGGGGGCCCCAGCATTTT	CASSLGGGPQHF
-	-	TRBV5-6	TRBJ2-7	TGTGCCAGCAGCTCCGAAAAAGAGCGGAAGTCCTACGAGCAGTACTTC	CASSSEKERKSYEQYF
-	TRBD1	TRBV7-2	TRBJ2-1	TGTGCCAGCAGTCCTCCACAGGGGTACAATGAGCAGTTCTTC	CASSPPQGYNEQFF
-	TRBD1	TRBV7-2	TRBJ1-5	TGTGCCAGCAGCTTAGGAGGTGGGGACAGAGATCAGCCCCAGCATTTT	CASSLGGGDRDQPQHF
many	-	TRBV6-1	TRBJ1-4	TGTGCCACGGACTCCCCGGGGAATAATGAAAAACTGTTTTTT	CATDSPGNNEKLFF
many	-	TRBV15	TRBJ2-3	TGTGCCACCAGCAGAGACGGGCCCGTCACAGATACGCAGTATTTT	CATSRDGPVTDTQYF
many	-	TRBV30	TRBJ2-5	TGTGCCTGGAGTCCAGAAGAGACCCAGTACTTC	CAWSPEETQYF
many	TRBD1	TRBV7-9	TRBJ2-7	TGTGCCAGCAGCCAGAACTTTCCCGGGACAGGCGATGTAGTGGGGTTCTACGAGCAGTACTTC	CASSQNFPGTGDVVGFYEQYF
-	-	TRBV27	TRBJ2-2	TGTGCCAGCAGCCACAAGGGCGGGGAGCTGTTTTTT	CASSHKGGELFF
many	TRBD2	TRBV24-1	TRBJ2-7	TGTGCCACCCAAAGGCTAGCGGGAAACGAGCAGTACTTC	CATQRLAGNEQYF
-	-	TRBV25-1	TRBJ2-4	TGTGCCAGCAGTGATTCCGGGCCGCAGAGGGACATTCAGTACTTC	CASSDSGPQRDIQYF
many	TRBD2	TRBV5-1	TRBJ2-6	TGCGCCAGCAGCCCCGGGGGGTCTGGGGCCAACGTCCTGACTTTC	CASSPGGSGANVLTF
many	-	TRBV7-8	TRBJ1-5	TGTGCCAGCAGCCTCCGGGACACCATAGGGAGCAATCAGCCCCAGCATTTT	CASSLRDTIGSNQPQHF
once	-	TRBV4-3	TRBJ2-7	TGCGCCAGCAGCCAAGATCTGATGGCAGGGCAGTACTTC	CASSQDLMAGQYF
many	-	TRBV7-2	TRBJ2-3	TGTGCCAGCAGCCCGAGCCCGCTCGCAGATACGCAGTATTTT	CASSPSPLADTQYF
many	-	TRBV24-1	TRBJ2-7	TGTGCCACCAGTGATGTACCAGCTATAGCCTACGAGCAGTACTTC	CATSDVPAIAYEQYF
many	-	TRBV24-1	TRBJ2-3	TGTGCCACCAGTGATTTCGACCATACGCAGTATTTT	CATSDFDHTQYF
many	TRBD2	TRBV12-3/TRBV12-4	TRBJ2-3	TGTGCCAGCAGTTTAGATGGGCGGGAGGGCTGGACAGATACGCAGTATTTT	CASSLDGREGWTDTQYF
-	-	TRBV29-1	TRBJ2-7	TGCAGCGGCGTTGTCTTGTACGAGCAGTACTTC	CSGVVLYEQYF
-	TRBD2	TRBV29-1	TRBJ2-3	TGCAGCGTTGAACTAGCGGGACCCAATACGCAGTATTTT	CSVELAGPNTQYF
many	TRBD1	TRBV12-3/TRBV12-4	TRBJ2-5	TGTGCCAGCACCCCCGGGACAGGTGGAGAGACCCAGTACTTC	CASTPGTGGETQYF
many	TRBD1	TRBV12-3/TRBV12-4	TRBJ2-5	TGCGCCAGCAGCCGGGACAGTCAAGAGACCCAGTACTTC	CASSRDSQETQYF
-	TRBD2	TRBV18	TRBJ2-7	TGTGCCAGCTCCCCCGGGGGGGGACCATACGAGCAGTACTTC	CASSPGGGPYEQYF
few	TRBD1	TRBV18	TRBJ2-3	TGTGCCAGCTCACCACAGGCAGGGGGAACAGATACGCAGTATTTT	CASSPQAGGTDTQYF
many	-	TRBV20-1	TRBJ2-3	TGCAGTGCTAGAAGGACAGCTACCACAGATACGCAGTATTTT	CSARRTATTDTQYF
many	-	TRBV11-2	TRBJ2-3	TGTGCCAGCAGCTTAGGTTATCACAGCACAGATACGCAGTATTTT	CASSLGYHSTDTQYF
many	-	TRBV20-1	TRBJ2-1	TGCAGTGCCGAGGAGGCCAGAGGGGCCTACAATGAGCAGTTCTTC	CSAEEARGAYNEQFF
-	-	TRBV15	TRBJ2-1	TGTGCCACCAGCGGGTTTGAGGAGGGGGAGTACAATGAGCAGTTCTTC	CATSGFEEGEYNEQFF
-	TRBD2	TRBV6-1	TRBJ2-3	TGTGCCAGCAGTAGAACGGGGGGACTAGGGGCCACAGATACGCAGTATTTT	CASSRTGGLGATDTQYF
many	TRBD2	TRBV28	TRBJ2-5	TGTGCCAGCAGTTTACCAGCGGGGATACAGACCCAGTACTTC	CASSLPAGIQTQYF
many	-	TRBV27	TRBJ2-5	TGTGCCAGCAGTCGGGACACCGACCGAGAGACCCAGTACTTC	CASSRDTDRETQYF
many	TRBD1	TRBV24-1	TRBJ1-4	TGTGCCACCAGTGATCCCCGGGACAGGGGTTTCAACGGTGAAAAACTGTTTTTT	CATSDPRDRGFNGEKLFF
many	-	TRBV9	TRBJ1-5	TGTGCCAGCAGCGTAGCTCCCGGAGGCAATCAGCCCCAGCATTTT	CASSVAPGGNQPQHF
many	-	TRBV10-3	TRBJ2-5	TGTGCCATCAAGCCACAGGGTCGGGAGACCCAGTACTTC	CAIKPQGRETQYF
-	TRBD2	TRBV7-9	TRBJ2-1	TGTGCCAGCAGCCCGGGACTAGCGACTATGTGGAAACAGTTCTTC	CASSPGLATMWKQFF
many	-	TRBV7-7	TRBJ2-7	TGTGCCAGCAGCTTACAGAGCTCCTACGAGCAGTACTTC	CASSLQSSYEQYF
-	-	TRBV11-3	TRBJ2-3	TGTGCCAGCAGCGCCGGACTCTCCACAGATACGCAGTATTTT	CASSAGLSTDTQYF
many	TRBD1	TRBV7-9	TRBJ2-3	TGTGCCAGCCGCTTGACAGGGGGTGATACGCAGTATTTT	CASRLTGGDTQYF
many	-	TRBV20-1	TRBJ2-7	TGCAGTGCTAGAGATGAGTCCTACTACGAGCAGTACTTC	CSARDESYYEQYF
-	-	TRBV27	TRBJ2-7	TGTGCCAGCAGTTTAAGGGGCGCGAGTCCGGCCGGGGGACACGAGCAGTACTTC	CASSLRGASPAGGHEQYF
-	-	TRBV20-1	TRBJ1-1	TGCAGTGCAGTAGACAGGATGAACACTGAAGCTTTCTTT	CSAVDRMNTEAFF
many	-	TRBV12-3/TRBV12-4	TRBJ1-1	TGTGCCAGCAGTCCGGGACCCGGGGCCACTGAAGCTTTCTTT	CASSPGPGATEAFF
many	TRBD2	TRBV12-3/TRBV12-4	TRBJ2-7	TGTGCCAGCAGTTTCTTTGTTGTTGGACTAGCGGTAAGCGAGCAGTACTTC	CASSFFVVGLAVSEQYF
-	-	TRBV29-1	TRBJ2-1	TGCAGCGTTGAAGGGCGGTACAATGAGCAGTTCTTC	CSVEGRYNEQFF
many	TRBD2	TRBV11-2	TRBJ2-7	TGTGCCAGCAGCTGGACTAGTGGCTACGAGCAGTACTTC	CASSWTSGYEQYF
many	TRBD2	TRBV4-2	TRBJ2-3	TGTGCCAGCAGCCAAGATGGGACTAGCGGAACAGATACGCAGTATTTT	CASSQDGTSGTDTQYF